These 15 T cell receptor beta chains share one sample of origin, sequenced in a study of T cell repertoires in cytomegalovirus infection. TCRdb analysed the reads with MiXCR anew, one entry per CDR3 protein. Of fewer than 200,000 distinct CDR3 sequences detected, 13% to 15% appear once; the ten largest clones hold more than 20%. Sequences were obtained from PBMCs. These receptors all stem from a human donor in good health (CMV status not recorded). Some clones in this sample may be carry-over from other donors' samples.

The rearrangement links TRBV2 to TRBJ1-2; D perhaps matches TRBD1 (5 bases). Germline V CDR1 and CDR2: SNHLY, FYNNEI. V lost 10 bases, J lost 9 bases, and 21 bases lay in between. CDR3 length: 13 residues. CDR3 amino acids: CATEEGTGGSYTF. The CDR3 nucleotides are TGTGCCACTGAGGAGGGGACGGGAGGAAGCTACACCTTC.

The chain has TRBV2 and TRBJ1-2, with 8 positions matching TRBD1. V lost 7 bases, J lost 6 bases, and 1 base stayed unmatched. The CDR3 is 11 amino acids. Germline CDR1 reads SNHLY; CDR2 reads FYNNEI. This CDR3 is CASKDRDGYTF. DNA for the CDR3: TGTGCCAGCAAGGACAGGGATGGCTACACCTTC.

This chain connects TRBV7-3 to TRBJ2-3; weak D call: TRBD2 (5 bases). V was clipped by 5 bases and J by 2 bases, with 14 bases between them. The CDR3 loop spans 15 amino acids. Germline CDR1 reads SGHTA; CDR2 reads FQGTGA. The CDR3 nucleotides are TGTGCCAGCAGCACGAGCGGTACCATCACAGATACGCAGTATTTT. It specifies CASSTSGTITDTQYF.

This clonotype showed up just a few times. The rearrangement joins TRBV6-2 or TRBV6-3 to TRBJ2-1; perhaps D is TRBD1 or TRBD2 (5 bases each). This CDR3 has 14 residues. V lost 5 bases to trimming and J lost 0 bases, with 8 bases between them. Germline V CDR1 and CDR2: MNHEY, SVGEGT. The CDR3 is CASSTGTSYNEQFF. The CDR3 DNA reads TGTGCCAGCAGTACCGGGACCTCCTACAATGAGCAGTTCTTC.

This chain links TRBV7-9 with TRBJ2-7; 12 bases fit TRBD2. Germline assignment: CDR1 SEHNR and CDR2 FQNEAQ (reference sequence). The CDR3 runs 16 residues. V shed 7 bases, J shed 1 base, and the junction held 8 bases outside the gene matches. CDR3 nucleotides: TGTGCCAGCACATTACTAGCGGGGGGCAAATCCTACGAGCAGTACTTC. Amino acid sequence: CASTLLAGGKSYEQYF. The full variable domain, in which reference TRBV7-9 and TRBJ2-7 provide the parts outside the CDR3, is DTGVSQNPRHKITKRGQNVTFRCDPISEHNRLYWYRQTLGQGPEFLTYFQNEAQLEKSRLLSDRFSAERPKGSFSTLEIQRTEQGDSAMYLCASTLLAGGKSYEQYFGPGTRLTVT.

This clonotype was counted at least ten times. The J gene is TRBJ2-7, the V gene TRBV12-3 or TRBV12-4; D may be TRBD2 (7 bases). With 8 bases removed from V and 1 base from J, the gap between germline ends came to 18 bases. The CDR3 spans 15 residues. The CDR3 loop reads CASSHPRGASYEQYF. In DNA, the CDR3 is TGTGCCAGCTCCCATCCCCGGGGGGCTTCCTACGAGCAGTACTTC.

This clonotype appeared a few times. The chain combines TRBV20-1 with TRBJ2-5; 8 nucleotides match TRBD2. V was pared by 3 bases and J by 2 bases, with 2 bases of the junction left unmatched. Germline V gene sequence: CDR1 DFQATT, CDR2 SNEGSKA (reference sequence). The CDR3 totals 13 residues. CDR3 nucleotide sequence: TGCAGTGCTAGTAGCGGGGTGCAAGAGACCCAGTACTTC. Amino acids: CSASSGVQETQYF.

As concerns this clonotype: Being one base from a much bigger clone, this may be a read error. This chain links TRBV6-2 or TRBV6-3 with TRBJ1-5, with D possibly TRBD1 on 5 matching bases. Germline CDR1 is MNHEY and CDR2 is SVGEGT. The CDR3 consists of 12 residues. DNA for the CDR3: TGTTCCACCCGGGACTCGGATCAGCCCCAGCATTTT. Residues: CSTRDSDQPQHF.

The table lists this clonotype with many counts. The V gene is TRBV4-1, the J gene TRBJ1-4, with D hard to call. CDR1 is MGHRA, CDR2 YSYEKL, per germline. Between the trimmed V and J ends, which lost 0 bases and 8 bases, there was a span of 13 bases. This CDR3 is built from 15 residues. CDR3 coding DNA: TGCGCCAGCAGCCAAGATGGGATTTCCGGAGAAAAACTGTTTTTT. Protein product: CASSQDGISGEKLFF.

This clonotype was seen ten or more times. This chain connects TRBV7-2 to TRBJ2-7; possibly TRBD1 for D (6 bases). CDR3 size: 14 residues. CDR1 is SGHTA and CDR2 is FQGNSA in the germline V gene. V shed 1 base and J shed 3 bases, with 10 bases lying between them. CDR3 loop: CASSLVQGSYEQYF. The CDR3 coding sequence is TGTGCCAGCAGCTTAGTACAGGGTAGCTACGAGCAGTACTTC.

This clonotype was counted only a few times. V and J are TRBV5-3 and TRBJ2-2, with TRBD2 as a possible D gene (6 bases). Being an ORF, TRBV5-3 has a function that is uncertain. The CDR3 is made up of 14 amino acids. V was cut by 8 bases and J by 5 bases, with 16 bases left in between. This chain's CDR3 is CASSRGGRTGELFF. The CDR3 nucleotides read TGTGCCAGCAGCCGTGGAGGGCGAACCGGGGAGCTGTTTTTT.

This rearrangement joins TRBV15 to TRBJ2-1; D ambiguous. V dropped 5 bases and J dropped 1 base, with 15 bases sitting between them. CDR3 size: 16 residues. The V gene's germline CDR1 is LNHNV and CDR2 YYDKDF (reference sequence). CDR3 amino acids: CATSGYTTESYNEQFF. The CDR3, as DNA: TGTGCCACCAGCGGTTATACGACGGAGTCCTACAATGAGCAGTTCTTC.

This clonotype appeared many times. The V and J genes are TRBV24-1 and TRBJ2-1; TRBD2 matches at 9 bases. The CDR3 has 17 residues. The J segment lost 3 bases and the V segment lost 2 bases, leaving 7 bases of the junction unmatched. Germline CDR1 KGHDR, CDR2 SFDVKD. CDR3: CATSDSPLAGLYNEQFF. The CDR3 DNA reads TGTGCCACCAGTGATTCCCCCCTAGCGGGGCTCTACAATGAGCAGTTCTTC.

This clonotype has a count of ten or more. This chain connects TRBV6-2 or TRBV6-3 to TRBJ1-2; D remains unclear. CDR1 and CDR2 (germline): MNHEY, SVGEGT. The CDR3 has 13 residues. Deletions cut 4 bases from V and 2 bases from J, with 8 bases between. In DNA, the CDR3 is TGTGCCAGCAGTTCCCCCTTCAACTATGGCTACACCTTC. Protein: CASSSPFNYGYTF.

This clonotype was observed at least ten times. The rearrangement uses TRBV6-2 or TRBV6-3 and TRBJ2-5; D not certain. This CDR3 is built from 14 residues. Trimming stripped 5 bases from V and 1 base from J, with 11 bases between. Germline loops: CDR1 MNHEY, CDR2 SVGEGT. CDR3 nucleotides: TGTGCCAGCAGTCGTGGAAGTTCCCAAGAGACCCAGTACTTC. It is translated as CASSRGSSQETQYF.